These 18 T cell receptor beta chains were all obtained from the same sample, sequenced in a study of blood T cell repertoires in COVID-19. Assay: immunoSEQ multiplex PCR; the TCRdb copy retains only in-frame clones and omits some. The sample consists of over 130,000 clones, approximately 80% of them appearing once. Sequenced material: PBMCs or T cells enriched from blood (not recorded which). The receptors were gathered from a woman younger than 30 who had been exposed to COVID-19.

This clone has just a few counts. The sample has other DNA sequences that encode this CDR3 too. V gene TRBV7-3 combines with J gene TRBJ2-1, with 10 bases matching TRBD2. The V and J ends lost 2 bases and 3 bases, in that order; junction bases with no gene match: 4. This CDR3 is built from 16 residues. Germline-derived CDR1 and CDR2 are SGHTA and FQGTGA. The CDR3: CASSLRGLASYNEQFF. CDR3 nucleotide sequence: TGTGCCAGCAGCTTACGGGGACTAGCGAGCTACAATGAGCAGTTCTTC.

J is TRBJ1-2 and V is TRBV5-1, with 7 bases fitting TRBD1. The CDR3 runs 15 residues. V dropped 2 bases and J dropped 0; count of bases not matched to a gene: 4. Germline values: CDR1 SGHRS, CDR2 YFSETQ. The chain's CDR3 is CASSFGQETNYGYTF. The CDR3 DNA reads as TGCGCCAGCAGCTTTGGACAGGAGACTAACTATGGCTACACCTTC.

By proportion, this clone is medium-sized. The chain couples TRBV19 to TRBJ2-1; the match to TRBD2 covers 10 bases. Per germline, CDR1 LNHDA and CDR2 SQIVND (reference sequence). The CDR3 has 15 residues. J gave up 2 bases and V 5 bases, and 3 bases lay outside the gene matches. CDR3 coding DNA: TGTGCCAGTAGTTCCACTAGCGGGGCCTACAATGAGCAGTTCTTC. Protein sequence: CASSSTSGAYNEQFF.

Note on this clone: Distinct nucleotide sequences in the sample also encode this CDR3. The chain has TRBV29-1 and TRBJ1-1; D gene ambiguous. Between the trimmed V and J ends, which lost 1 base and 0 bases, there was a span of 3 bases. Germline CDR1 SQVTM, CDR2 ANQGSEA. This CDR3 is 12 amino acids long. CDR3 sequence (DNA): TGCAGCGTTGAAGGTATGAACACTGAAGCTTTCTTT. Residues: CSVEGMNTEAFF.

This clone has just a few counts. V usage is TRBV18 and J usage is TRBJ1-5; TRBD1 matches at 7 bases. This CDR3 has 18 residues. The germline V gene encodes CDR1 KGHSH and CDR2 LQKENI. V was clipped by 3 bases and J by 0 bases; unmatched bases: 11. CDR3 protein: CASSPFRGDSYSNQPQHF. The CDR3 nucleotides read TGTGCCAGCTCACCGTTTCGCGGGGACAGCTATAGCAATCAGCCCCAGCATTTT.

V and J are TRBV7-9 and TRBJ1-4, with TRBD1 matching 7 bases. Losses at the gene ends were 5 bases for V and 12 bases for J; bases not matched to a gene: 6. This CDR3 is 12 amino acids long. Per the germline V gene, CDR1 is SEHNR and CDR2 is FQNEAQ (reference sequence). This chain's CDR3 is CASSLRGFELFF. CDR3 bases: TGTGCCAGCAGCCTCAGGGGGTTTGAACTGTTTTTT.

The J gene is TRBJ2-1, the V gene TRBV27; 7 bases agree with TRBD1. The CDR3 sequence is 11 residues long. Germline V CDR1 and CDR2: MNHEY, SMNVEV (reference sequence). Trimming at V came to 5 bases and at J to 15 bases, leaving 7 bases not matched to a gene. CDR3 bases: TGTGCCAGCAGTAGAGACAGGGATCGGTTCTTC. The encoded protein is CASSRDRDRFF.

V is TRBV4-1 and J is TRBJ1-2, with unresolved D. The CDR3 consists of 14 residues. V lost 0 bases and J 3 bases, leaving 8 bases between the germline ends. Germline values: CDR1 MGHRA, CDR2 YSYEKL. The DNA for the CDR3 is TGCGCCAGCAGCCAAGAACGGAGTTACTATGGCTACACCTTC. Translated, it gives CASSQERSYYGYTF.

The chain employs TRBV3-1 (or the pseudogene TRBV3-2) and TRBJ2-3; 9 positions agree with TRBD2. The CDR3 sequence is 16 residues long. The J segment lost 1 base and the V segment lost 1 base, leaving 3 bases of the junction unmatched. The germline CDR1 and CDR2 sequences are LGHDT and YNNKEL (reference sequence). CDR3 in amino acids: CASSQVSGSGTDTQYF. In DNA, the CDR3 is TGTGCCAGCAGCCAAGTTAGCGGGAGCGGCACAGATACGCAGTATTTT.

The chain couples TRBV5-1 to TRBJ2-1; D might be TRBD2 (5 bases). Germline values: CDR1 SGHRS, CDR2 YFSETQ. The CDR3 is 12 amino acids. V was shortened by 0 bases and J by 12 bases, with 10 bases between the two germline ends. CDR3 bases: TGCGCCAGCAGCTTGGAACTCCGGGGGCAGTTCTTC. Protein sequence: CASSLELRGQFF.

The chain couples TRBV7-8 to TRBJ2-2; tentative D call: TRBD1 (6 bases). Per germline, CDR1 SGHVS and CDR2 FQNEAQ. V shed 2 bases and J shed 1 base, with 8 bases lying between them. The length of the CDR3 is 15 residues. The CDR3 here is CASSLMGQNTGELFF. The CDR3 DNA reads as TGTGCCAGCAGCTTAATGGGACAGAACACCGGGGAGCTGTTTTTT.

The chain combines TRBV2 with TRBJ1-1, with a tentative D call TRBD1 (5 bases). The V and J ends lost 5 bases and 6 bases respectively, with 19 bases between them. The CDR3 contains 15 residues. CDR1 is SNHLY and CDR2 is FYNNEI in the germline V gene. In DNA form, the CDR3 reads TGTGCCAGCAGTAAATCAACAGGAAGATCTCCTGAAGCTTTCTTT. Translated: CASSKSTGRSPEAFF.

V gene TRBV27 combines with J gene TRBJ2-7; D gene unclear. Trimming removed 0 bases from V and 2 bases from J, with 5 bases in between. From germline, CDR1 is MNHEY and CDR2 SMNVEV (reference sequence). This CDR3 region has 13 residues. This CDR3 reads CASSLSSAYEQYF. The CDR3 DNA reads TGTGCCAGCAGTTTATCGAGCGCCTACGAGCAGTACTTC.

V and J are TRBV30 and TRBJ2-1; D uncertain. Deletions cut 0 bases from V and 2 bases from J, with 11 bases between. From germline, CDR1 is GTSNPN and CDR2 SVGIG (reference sequence). The CDR3 extends over 15 amino acids. The CDR3 bases are TGTGCCTGGAGTGTACTAAGCGTCCCCTACAATGAGCAGTTCTTC. As protein: CAWSVLSVPYNEQFF.

The chain is built from TRBV30 and TRBJ2-3; 10 positions match TRBD1. With V trimmed by 2 bases and J by 6 bases, 8 bases remained unmatched. The CDR3 extends over 15 amino acids. The germline CDR1 and CDR2 sequences are GTSNPN and SVGIG (reference sequence). As DNA, the CDR3 is TGTGCCTGGAGTCCCGGGACAGGGGCTCCGGATACGCAGTATTTT. Protein sequence: CAWSPGTGAPDTQYF. The entire variable domain, with the rest obtained from reference TRBV30 and TRBJ2-3, is as follows: SQTIHQWPATLVQPVGSPLSLECTVEGTSNPNLYWYRQAAGRGLQLLFYSVGIGQISSEVPQNLSASRPQDRQFILSSKKLLLSDSGFYLCAWSPGTGAPDTQYFGPGTRLTVL.

The chain recombines TRBV30 with TRBJ1-2, with 7 nucleotides matching TRBD1. The junction had 6 bases not matched to a gene; V was cut back by 4 bases and J by 4 bases. Looked up from germline, CDR1 is GTSNPN and CDR2 is SVGIG (reference sequence). This CDR3 is built from 13 residues. CDR3: CAWTTGQIYGYTF. CDR3 DNA: TGTGCCTGGACCACGGGACAGATCTATGGCTACACCTTC.

V usage is TRBV7-2 and J usage is TRBJ1-5; D unresolved. Trimming took off 4 bases at V and 0 bases at J, with 13 bases between the two ends. CDR1 is SGHTA and CDR2 is FQGNSA in the germline V gene. The CDR3 is 16 residues long. This chain's CDR3 is CASSWDTGSSNQPQHF. CDR3 DNA sequence: TGTGCCAGCAGCTGGGATACGGGGAGTAGCAATCAGCCCCAGCATTTT.

This clone was seen only a few times. The chain is built from TRBV11-2 and TRBJ2-7, with 14 positions matching TRBD2. The CDR3 covers 15 residues. The V gene's germline CDR1 is SGHAT and CDR2 FQNNGV. Losses at the gene ends were 5 bases for V and 5 bases for J; bases not matched to a gene: 5. Written as DNA, the CDR3 is TGTGCCAGCAGCCCGGGGACTAGCGGGAGACACGAGCAGTACTTC. Residues: CASSPGTSGRHEQYF.